Each of the 20 T cell receptor beta chains below was sequenced from the same sample in a study of radiation and T cells in renal cell carcinoma. Time point defined: baseline pretreatment blood. Treatment given: 15 Gy SBRT to primary tumor, nephrectomy 4 weeks later. Generated by immunoSEQ multiplex PCR, the TCRdb table keeps only in-frame clones and is missing some. Among some 150,000 clones listed, 70% to 90% were seen once. This sample comprised blood, obtained from a patient whose treatment included radiotherapy and nephrectomy. Source of these receptors: a woman aged 45-59 years with renal cell carcinoma.

V and J are TRBV2 and TRBJ2-1; maybe TRBD2 (5 bases). V gave up 2 bases and J gave up 5 bases, with 19 bases separating them. In germline, CDR1 is SNHLY, CDR2 FYNNEI. CDR3 length equals 17 residues. The CDR3 spells CASSETGSSFGDNEQFF. The CDR3 nucleotides read TGTGCCAGCAGTGAAACGGGATCATCCTTTGGGGACAATGAGCAGTTCTTC. Full variable domain (remainder filled in from reference TRBV2 and TRBJ2-1): EPEVTQTPSHQVTQMGQEVILRCVPISNHLYFYWYRQILGQKVEFLVSFYNNEISEKSEIFDDQFSVERPDGSNFTLKIRSTKLEDSAMYFCASSETGSSFGDNEQFFGPGTRLTVL.

This sequence joins TRBV5-1 and TRBJ2-7; 10 nucleotides agree with TRBD1. Trimming cost V 7 bases and J 3 bases; bases outside gene matches: 4. CDR3 length equals 13 residues. Germline V gene lookup returns CDR1 SGHRS and CDR2 YFSETQ. CDR3 amino acids: CASSGTGVYEQYF. The DNA for the CDR3 is TGCGCCAGCTCAGGGACAGGGGTCTACGAGCAGTACTTC.

This chain uses TRBV30 with TRBJ1-2; perhaps TRBD1 as D (6 bases). The CDR3 sequence is 15 residues long. Between the trimmed V and J ends, which lost 4 bases and 1 base, there was a span of 16 bases. Germline values: CDR1 GTSNPN, CDR2 SVGIG (reference sequence). In DNA, the CDR3 is TGTGCCTGGAACGAGCCAAAAGGGGGTAACTATGGCTACACCTTC. Residues: CAWNEPKGGNYGYTF.

This clone was picked up a small number of times. The chain joins TRBV5-4 to TRBJ2-1; D may correspond to TRBD1 or TRBD2 (5 bases each). The ends were cut back, 4 bases at V and 9 bases at J, with 11 bases in the middle. In germline, CDR1 is SGHNT, CDR2 YYREEE (reference sequence). The CDR3 loop spans 12 amino acids. As DNA, the CDR3 is TGTGCCAGCAGCGGGACCGCTTTTGAGCAGTTCTTC. This gives the protein CASSGTAFEQFF.

This clone was picked up many times. This sequence joins TRBV11-2 and TRBJ1-2; TRBD1 might be the D (5 bases). CDR1 and CDR2 (germline): SGHAT, FQNNGV. V was shortened by 5 bases and J by 4 bases, with 17 bases between the two germline ends. This CDR3 is 15 amino acids long. The CDR3 bases are TGTGCCAGCAGCCCAGTGGGAGGGAGGGGCTATGGCTACACCTTC. Residues: CASSPVGGRGYGYTF.

The chain combines TRBV5-1 with TRBJ1-6, with D uncertain. CDR1 is SGHRS and CDR2 is YFSETQ in the germline V gene. V lost 0 bases and J lost 4, with 5 bases in between. The CDR3 extends over 14 amino acids. The CDR3 DNA reads TGCGCCAGCAGCTTGGAGGGTTATAATTCACCCCTCCACTTT. Its protein product is CASSLEGYNSPLHF.

On this clone: Mismatch with germline at one junction end may stem from a read error. Other DNA sequences in the same sample also yield this CDR3. The rearrangement joins TRBV7-8 to TRBJ1-2; D might be TRBD1 (5 bases). The germline gives CDR1 SGHVS, CDR2 FQNEAQ. This CDR3 comprises 15 residues. The chain's CDR3 is CASSLGNQGRSGYTF. The DNA of the CDR3 is TGTGCCAGTAGCTTAGGTAACCAGGGTAGAAGTGGCTACACCTTC.

In this sample, this clone turned up once. This chain uses TRBV7-2 with TRBJ2-2; TRBD1 agrees at 7 bases. With V trimmed by 5 bases and J by 5 bases, 5 bases remained unmatched. Germline CDR1 SGHTA, CDR2 FQGNSA. CDR3 size: 14 residues. CDR3 loop: CASSRGQQTGELFF. The DNA of the CDR3 is TGTGCCAGCAGCAGGGGACAGCAAACCGGGGAGCTGTTTTTT.

This clone showed up just once. The gene calls are TRBV7-3 and TRBJ1-1; 9 bases agree with TRBD1. This CDR3 spans 15 amino acids. Germline trimming cut 5 bases from V and 3 bases from J; bases unmatched to any gene: 7. From germline, CDR1 is SGHTA and CDR2 FQGTGA. The CDR3 sequence is CASSPWDREDTEAFF. Written as DNA, the CDR3 is TGTGCCAGCAGCCCCTGGGACAGGGAGGACACTGAAGCTTTCTTT.

The gene calls are TRBV11-2 and TRBJ1-6, with D unresolved. With 5 bases removed from V and 10 bases from J, the gap between germline ends came to 18 bases. The CDR3 covers 15 residues. Germline loops: CDR1 SGHAT, CDR2 FQNNGV. The CDR3 is CASSPTGSSRSPLHF. The CDR3 DNA sequence: TGTGCCAGCAGCCCGACCGGTTCTTCTCGATCACCCCTCCACTTT.

The rearrangement links TRBV9 to TRBJ1-2; TRBD1 is a possible D gene (6 bases). Per the germline V gene, CDR1 is SGDLS and CDR2 is YYNGEE. Trimming took 0 bases from V and 2 from J, leaving 11 bases between them. The CDR3 runs to 15 residues. The CDR3 sequence: CASSVGAGVNYGYTF. CDR3 DNA sequence: TGTGCCAGCAGCGTAGGTGCAGGGGTAAACTATGGCTACACCTTC. Drawing the rest from reference TRBV9 and TRBJ1-2, the complete variable domain is DSGVTQTPKHLITATGQRVTLRCSPRSGDLSVYWYQQSLDQGLQFLIQYYNGEERAKGNILERFSAQQFPDLHSELNLSSLELGDSALYFCASSVGAGVNYGYTFGSGTRLTVV.

The V and J genes are TRBV7-9 and TRBJ2-7; 7 bases are shared with TRBD1. The junction had 6 bases not matched to a gene; V was cut back by 4 bases and J by 0 bases. The CDR3 contains 15 residues. Germline CDR1 and CDR2: SEHNR and FQNEAQ (reference sequence). Written as DNA, the CDR3 is TGTGCCAGCAGCTCGGACAGGAGGAGCTCCTACGAGCAGTACTTC. Its translation is CASSSDRRSSYEQYF.

This chain joins TRBV11-2 and TRBJ1-6; D unresolved. Germline V gives CDR1 SGHAT, CDR2 FQNNGV. This CDR3 spans 14 amino acids. The V and J ends lost 1 base and 7 bases respectively, with 8 bases between them. The CDR3 is CASSLGRENSPLHF. The CDR3 bases are TGTGCCAGCAGCTTAGGACGGGAAAATTCACCCCTCCACTTT.

J is TRBJ2-3 and V is TRBV5-8, with 7 bases matching TRBD1. The germline V gene encodes CDR1 SGHTS and CDR2 YDEGEE. V lost 4 bases, J lost 5 bases, and 7 bases stayed unmatched. The CDR3 loop spans 14 amino acids. The CDR3 DNA sequence: TGTGCCAGCAGCCCCCTGACAGGGAAAGATACGCAGTATTTT. It is translated as CASSPLTGKDTQYF. Looking up the rest from reference TRBV5-8 and TRBJ2-3 gives the full variable domain: EAGVTQSPTHLIKTRGQQATLRCSPISGHTSVYWYQQALGLGLQFLLWYDEGEERNRGNFPPRFSGRQFPNYSSELNVNALELEDSALYLCASSPLTGKDTQYFGPGTRLTVL.

The chain joins TRBV11-2 to TRBJ1-5; a weak D match, TRBD1 (6 bases). Per the germline V gene, CDR1 is SGHAT and CDR2 is FQNNGV. V dropped 3 bases and J dropped 3 bases, with 9 bases sitting between them. CDR3 length: 14 residues. CDR3 sequence: CASSFNRVNQPQHF. CDR3 DNA: TGTGCCAGCAGCTTTAACAGGGTCAATCAGCCCCAGCATTTT.

J is TRBJ1-2 and V is TRBV5-3; D call uncertain. TRBV5-3 is an ORF, with its function uncertain. CDR3 size: 11 residues. Trimming removed 2 bases at V and 8 bases at J, with 7 bases between. The DNA of the CDR3 is TGTGCCAGAAGCTTCTCGCCAGGCTACACCTTC. It translates to CARSFSPGYTF.

The chain joins TRBV4-1 to TRBJ1-3; TRBD1 is a possible D gene (5 bases). The V end was cut by 1 base, the J end by 14 bases, with 18 bases between. This CDR3 contains 14 residues. Germline V lookup: CDR1 MGHRA, CDR2 YSYEKL. Written as DNA, the CDR3 is TGCGCCAGCAGCCAAGGCACGGGACGAAACCCGGTATATTTT. The encoded protein is CASSQGTGRNPVYF.

The chain links TRBV19 to TRBJ2-1; 11 bases are shared with TRBD2. In germline, CDR1 is LNHDA, CDR2 SQIVND (reference sequence). Trimming took 4 bases from V and 8 from J; bases not matched to a gene: 10. This CDR3 has 16 amino acids. The CDR3 loop reads CASSNEGLAGEYEQFF. CDR3 DNA sequence: TGTGCCAGTAGTAATGAAGGACTAGCGGGCGAGTATGAGCAGTTCTTC.

J is TRBJ2-1 and V is TRBV10-2, with TRBD1 as a possible D gene (5 bases). From germline, CDR1 is WSHSY and CDR2 SAAADI. CDR3 length equals 15 residues. The V end was cut by 6 bases, the J end by 4 bases, with 16 bases between. CDR3 coding DNA: TGCGCCAGCAGGGCAGGGTACGTTAATTACAATGAGCAGTTCTTC. The encoded protein is CASRAGYVNYNEQFF.

The chain links TRBV5-6 to TRBJ1-2; tentatively, D is TRBD1 (5 bases). The V gene lost 0 bases and the J gene lost 4 bases, with 10 bases spanning the gap. CDR1 and CDR2 from the germline V gene are SGHDT and YYEEEE. The CDR3 is made up of 14 amino acids. The DNA for the CDR3 is TGTGCCAGCAGCTTGGGGCAGGGTGCCTATGGCTACACCTTC. Translated: CASSLGQGAYGYTF.